The rows below give T cell receptor beta chains drawn from one sample of a study of blood T cells in healthy people across ages. TCRdb re-analysed the 5' RACE reads in MiXCR, keeping a single row per CDR3 protein. The sample records almost 1 million distinct CDR3 sequences, about 51% being singletons. Input material: blood. These receptor sequences come from a woman aged 55-70 years in good health. The CDR3 runs from the conserved cysteine through the conserved F or W. Fields, in order: V gene, CDR3 protein.

V gene: TRBV29-1
CDR3 protein: CSVDQTSGSSYNEQFF

V gene: TRBV29-1
CDR3 protein: CSVEDLGYNEQFF

V gene: TRBV12-3/TRBV12-4
CDR3 protein: CASSLDGQGQPQHF

V gene: TRBV28
CDR3 protein: CASSHVRDRGSNQPQHF

V gene: TRBV27
CDR3 protein: CASSSAGGYSNQPQHF

V gene: TRBV15
CDR3 protein: CATSPHSRQGPEQFF

V gene: TRBV18
CDR3 protein: CASSPRRTGATDTQYF

V gene: TRBV7-8
CDR3 protein: CASSQRRTEETQYF

V gene: TRBV29-1
CDR3 protein: CSVEHFPDTQYF

V gene: TRBV18
CDR3 protein: CASSPRAGGGYEQYF

V gene: TRBV20-1
CDR3 protein: CSPFPGTGGSPLHF

V gene: TRBV7-2
CDR3 protein: CASSLGTGTRFGEQYF

V gene: TRBV27
CDR3 protein: CASSLDWGPGNEQFF

V gene: TRBV4-2
CDR3 protein: CASSTQTSGSTDMQYF

V gene: TRBV20-1
CDR3 protein: CSARIRPLTDTQYF

V gene: TRBV27
CDR3 protein: CTSSLKRGVNTEAFF

V gene: TRBV6-5
CDR3 protein: CASSLRDISALGELFF

V gene: TRBV7-2
CDR3 protein: CASSLGPGNVYSYEQYF

V gene: TRBV20-1
CDR3 protein: CSVKGDSQETQYF

V gene: TRBV14
CDR3 protein: CASSQVSGGETQYF

V gene: TRBV24-1
CDR3 protein: CATSEATGTATDTQYF

V gene: TRBV27
CDR3 protein: CASSLKGVGYGYTF

V gene: TRBV28
CDR3 protein: CASSRPLAGATDTQYF

V gene: TRBV6-2/TRBV6-3
CDR3 protein: CASSYQPGAADTQYF

V gene: TRBV7-2
CDR3 protein: CASSPWGERAFF

V gene: TRBV3-1
CDR3 protein: CASSQVEGSGYTF

V gene: TRBV2
CDR3 protein: CASGFRNIQYF

V gene: TRBV6-4
CDR3 protein: CASSEKPGAPQYF

V gene: TRBV27
CDR3 protein: CASSKTGEQPQHF

V gene: TRBV5-1
CDR3 protein: CASSLLTTSGSRNEQFF

V gene: TRBV12-3/TRBV12-4
CDR3 protein: CASTLAGVVNEQFF

V gene: TRBV11-1
CDR3 protein: CASSLDSQHDALTVSSYEQYF

V gene: TRBV7-2
CDR3 protein: CASSLVGAAPGRSYNEQYF